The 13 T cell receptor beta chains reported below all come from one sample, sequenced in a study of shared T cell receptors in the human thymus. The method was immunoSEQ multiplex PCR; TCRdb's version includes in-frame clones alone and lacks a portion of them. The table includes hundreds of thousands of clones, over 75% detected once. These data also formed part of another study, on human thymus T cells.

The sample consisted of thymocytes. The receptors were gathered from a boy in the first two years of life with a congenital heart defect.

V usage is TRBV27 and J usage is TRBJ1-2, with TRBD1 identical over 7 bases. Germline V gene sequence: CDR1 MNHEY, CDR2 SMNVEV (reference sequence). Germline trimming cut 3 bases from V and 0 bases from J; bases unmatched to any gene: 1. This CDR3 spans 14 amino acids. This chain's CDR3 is CASSFQGANYGYTF. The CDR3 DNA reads TGTGCCAGCAGTTTTCAGGGGGCTAACTATGGCTACACCTTC.

This chain's CDR3 is CASSPQSHRFNQPQHF. The DNA for the CDR3 is TGTGCCAGCAGTCCCCAATCACACAGATTCAATCAGCCCCAGCATTTT. The V call is TRBV28, the J call TRBJ1-5, with D unclear. V was trimmed by 5 bases and J by 3 bases, leaving 17 bases between them. The V gene's germline CDR1 is MDHEN and CDR2 SYDVKM. This CDR3 spans 16 amino acids.

The CDR3, as DNA: TGTGCCTGGAGGGCGACTTTAACAAGCTATGGCTACACCTTC. Translation: CAWRATLTSYGYTF. J is TRBJ1-2 and V is TRBV30; the D is unclear. The CDR3 runs to 14 residues. The V and J ends lost 3 bases and 4 bases respectively, with 15 bases between them. Germline CDR1 is GTSNPN and CDR2 is SVGIG (reference sequence).

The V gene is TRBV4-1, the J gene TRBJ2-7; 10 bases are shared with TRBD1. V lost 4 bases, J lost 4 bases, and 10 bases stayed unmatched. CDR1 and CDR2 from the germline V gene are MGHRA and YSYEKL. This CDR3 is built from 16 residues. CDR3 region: CASSLNSGTGAYEQYF. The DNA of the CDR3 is TGCGCCAGCAGCCTAAACTCCGGGACAGGGGCTTACGAGCAGTACTTC.

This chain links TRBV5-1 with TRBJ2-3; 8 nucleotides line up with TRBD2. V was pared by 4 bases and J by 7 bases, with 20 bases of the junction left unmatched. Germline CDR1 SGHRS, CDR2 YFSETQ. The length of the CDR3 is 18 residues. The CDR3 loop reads CASSLLVSRSRGGHTQYF. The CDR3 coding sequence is TGCGCCAGCAGCCTCCTTGTTTCCCGGAGCCGGGGGGGGCATACGCAGTATTTT.

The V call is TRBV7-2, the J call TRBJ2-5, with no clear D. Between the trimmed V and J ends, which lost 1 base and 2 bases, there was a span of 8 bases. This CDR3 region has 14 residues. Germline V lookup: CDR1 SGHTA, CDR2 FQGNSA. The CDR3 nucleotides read TGTGCCAGCAGCTTAGGCACAGAACAAGAGACCCAGTACTTC. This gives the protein CASSLGTEQETQYF.

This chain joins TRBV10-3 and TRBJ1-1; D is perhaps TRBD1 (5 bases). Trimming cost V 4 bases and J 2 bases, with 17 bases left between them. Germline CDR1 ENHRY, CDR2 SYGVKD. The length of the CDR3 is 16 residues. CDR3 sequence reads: CAISVGQLLGNTEAFF. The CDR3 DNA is TGTGCCATCAGTGTCGGACAACTATTAGGAAACACTGAAGCTTTCTTT.

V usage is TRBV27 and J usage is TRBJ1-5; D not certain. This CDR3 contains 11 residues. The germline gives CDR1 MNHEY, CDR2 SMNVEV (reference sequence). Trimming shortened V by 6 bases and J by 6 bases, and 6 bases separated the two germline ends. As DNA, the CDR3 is TGTGCCAGCAGCCTTTTTCAGCCCCAGCATTTT. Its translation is CASSLFQPQHF.

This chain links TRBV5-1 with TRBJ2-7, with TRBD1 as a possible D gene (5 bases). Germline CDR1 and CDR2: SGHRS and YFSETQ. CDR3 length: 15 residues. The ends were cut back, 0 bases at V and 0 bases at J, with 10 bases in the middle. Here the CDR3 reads CASSLAGALSYEQYF. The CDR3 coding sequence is TGCGCCAGCAGCTTGGCTGGGGCTCTCTCCTACGAGCAGTACTTC. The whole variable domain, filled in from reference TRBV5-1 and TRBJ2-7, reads KAGVTQTPRYLIKTRGQQVTLSCSPISGHRSVSWYQQTPGQGLQFLFEYFSETQRNKGNFPGRFSGRQFSNSRSEMNVSTLELGDSALYLCASSLAGALSYEQYFGPGTRLTVT.

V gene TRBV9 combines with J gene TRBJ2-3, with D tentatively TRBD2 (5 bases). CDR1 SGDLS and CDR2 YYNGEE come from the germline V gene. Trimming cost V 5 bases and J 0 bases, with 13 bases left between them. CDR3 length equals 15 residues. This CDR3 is CASRASGASTDTQYF. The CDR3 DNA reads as TGTGCCAGCAGGGCCAGCGGAGCTAGCACAGATACGCAGTATTTT. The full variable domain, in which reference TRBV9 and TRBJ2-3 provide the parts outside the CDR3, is DSGVTQTPKHLITATGQRVTLRCSPRSGDLSVYWYQQSLDQGLQFLIQYYNGEERAKGNILERFSAQQFPDLHSELNLSSLELGDSALYFCASRASGASTDTQYFGPGTRLTVL.

The CDR3 DNA reads TGTGCCAGCAGCTTGGAGGACAGGGGGTTCGAGCAGTACTTC. This codes for CASSLEDRGFEQYF. V is TRBV5-4 and J is TRBJ2-7, with TRBD1 identical over 10 bases. This CDR3 spans 14 amino acids. CDR1 is SGHNT and CDR2 is YYREEE in the germline V gene (reference sequence). V was clipped by 0 bases and J by 6 bases; unmatched bases: 3. Full variable domain (remainder filled in from reference TRBV5-4 and TRBJ2-7): ETGVTQSPTHLIKTRGQQVTLRCSSQSGHNTVSWYQQALGQGPQFIFQYYREEENGRGNFPPRFSGLQFPNYSSELNVNALELDDSALYLCASSLEDRGFEQYFGPGTRLTVT.

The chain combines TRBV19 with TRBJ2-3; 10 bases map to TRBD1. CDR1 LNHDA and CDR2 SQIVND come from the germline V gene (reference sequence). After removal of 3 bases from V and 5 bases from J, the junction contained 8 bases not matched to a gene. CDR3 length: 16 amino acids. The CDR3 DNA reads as TGTGCCAGTAGTATCCCTCAGACAGGGGGCAAAGATACGCAGTATTTT. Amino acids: CASSIPQTGGKDTQYF.

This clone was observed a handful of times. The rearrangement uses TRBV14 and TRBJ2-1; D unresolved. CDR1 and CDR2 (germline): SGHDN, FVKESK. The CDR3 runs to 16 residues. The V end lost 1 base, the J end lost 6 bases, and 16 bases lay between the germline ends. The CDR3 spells CASSQGWQESPNEQFF. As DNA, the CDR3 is TGTGCCAGCAGCCAAGGGTGGCAGGAATCCCCCAATGAGCAGTTCTTC.